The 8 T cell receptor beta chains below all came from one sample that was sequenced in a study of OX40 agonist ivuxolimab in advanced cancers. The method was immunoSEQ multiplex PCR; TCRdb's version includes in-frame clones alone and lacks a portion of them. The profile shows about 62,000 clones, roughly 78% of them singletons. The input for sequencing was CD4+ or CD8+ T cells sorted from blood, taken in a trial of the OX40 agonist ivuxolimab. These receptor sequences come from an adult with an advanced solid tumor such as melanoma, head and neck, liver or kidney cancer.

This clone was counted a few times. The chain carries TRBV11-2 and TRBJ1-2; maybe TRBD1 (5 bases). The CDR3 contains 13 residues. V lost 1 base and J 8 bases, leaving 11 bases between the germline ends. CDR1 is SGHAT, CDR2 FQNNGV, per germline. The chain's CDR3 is CASSLGERGGYTF. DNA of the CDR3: TGTGCCAGCAGCTTAGGTGAAAGGGGAGGCTACACCTTC.

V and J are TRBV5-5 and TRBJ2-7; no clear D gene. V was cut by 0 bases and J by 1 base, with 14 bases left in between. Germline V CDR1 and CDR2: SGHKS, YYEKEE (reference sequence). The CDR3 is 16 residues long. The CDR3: CASSLAIGRSSYEQYF. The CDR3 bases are TGTGCCAGCAGCTTGGCCATAGGAAGATCGTCCTACGAGCAGTACTTC.

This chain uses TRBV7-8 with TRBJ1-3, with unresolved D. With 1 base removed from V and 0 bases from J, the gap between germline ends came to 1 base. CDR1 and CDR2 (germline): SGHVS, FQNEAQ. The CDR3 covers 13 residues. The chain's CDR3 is CASSLVSGNTIYF. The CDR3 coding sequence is TGTGCCAGCAGCTTAGTCTCTGGAAACACCATATATTTT. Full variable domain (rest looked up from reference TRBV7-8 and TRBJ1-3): GAGVSQSPRYKVAKRGQDVALRCDPISGHVSLFWYQQALGQGPEFLTYFQNEAQLDKSGLPSDRFFAERPEGSVSTLKIQRTQQEDSAVYLCASSLVSGNTIYFGEGSWLTVV.

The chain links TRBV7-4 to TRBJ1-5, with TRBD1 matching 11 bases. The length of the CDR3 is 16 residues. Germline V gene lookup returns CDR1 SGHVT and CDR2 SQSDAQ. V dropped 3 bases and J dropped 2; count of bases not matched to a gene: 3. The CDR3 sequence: CASSFPGQGGNQPQHF. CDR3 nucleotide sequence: TGTGCCAGCAGCTTCCCGGGACAGGGGGGCAATCAGCCCCAGCATTTT.

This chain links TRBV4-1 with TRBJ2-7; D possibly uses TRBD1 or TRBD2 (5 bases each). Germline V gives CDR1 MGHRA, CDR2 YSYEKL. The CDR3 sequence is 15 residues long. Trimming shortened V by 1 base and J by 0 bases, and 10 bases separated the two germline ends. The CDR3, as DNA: TGCGCCAGCAGCCAAGGGAAGGGGACCTCCTACGAGCAGTACTTC. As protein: CASSQGKGTSYEQYF.

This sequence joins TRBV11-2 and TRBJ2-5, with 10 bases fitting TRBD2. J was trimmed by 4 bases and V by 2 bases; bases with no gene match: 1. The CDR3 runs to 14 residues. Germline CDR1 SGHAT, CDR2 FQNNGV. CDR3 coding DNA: TGTGCCAGCAGCTTAAGCGGGGGGGGAGAGACCCAGTACTTC. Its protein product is CASSLSGGGETQYF. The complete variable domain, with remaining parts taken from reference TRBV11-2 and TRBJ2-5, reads EAGVAQSPRYKIIEKRQSVAFWCNPISGHATLYWYQQILGQGPKLLIQFQNNGVVDDSQLPKDRFSAERLKGVDSTLKIQPAKLEDSAVYLCASSLSGGGETQYFGPGTRLLVL.

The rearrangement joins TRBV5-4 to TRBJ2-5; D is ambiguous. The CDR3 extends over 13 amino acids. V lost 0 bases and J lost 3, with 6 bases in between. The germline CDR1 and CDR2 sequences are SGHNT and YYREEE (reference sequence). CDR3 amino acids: CASSLEAEETQYF. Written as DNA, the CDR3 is TGTGCCAGCAGCTTGGAGGCCGAAGAGACCCAGTACTTC.

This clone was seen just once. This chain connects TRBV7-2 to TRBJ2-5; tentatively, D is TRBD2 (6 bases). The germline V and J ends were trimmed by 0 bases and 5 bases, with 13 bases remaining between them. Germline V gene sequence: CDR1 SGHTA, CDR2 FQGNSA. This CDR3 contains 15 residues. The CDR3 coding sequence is TGTGCCAGCAGCTTAGCGGCGGGGCCGGGTGAGACCCAGTACTTC. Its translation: CASSLAAGPGETQYF.